This T cell receptor (beta chain) was documented in a study of blood T cell repertoires in COVID-19. Study at large: Spain, Italy and the United States supplied samples that represented acute and convalescent COVID-19. Sources were T cells, B-cell-depleted T cells, or PBMCs; the material itself was cDNA or gDNA.

Germline-derived CDR1 and CDR2 are SGHNT and YYREEE (reference sequence). The junction had 17 bases not matched to a gene; V was cut back by 4 bases and J by 3 bases. There are 18 residues in the CDR3. Original methodology: By means of reference gene primer amplification, nucleated cell counts were estimated. Using immunoSEQ multiplex PCR, the repertoire was profiled, and TCRdb retains in-frame clones only, with some absent. Clone size and V and J calls were adopted from that table, with D and trimming inferred from the DNA. The sample includes approximately 250,000 clones, 65% to 90% of them seen just once.

This rearrangement joins TRBV5-4 to TRBJ2-7; 9 positions match TRBD1. Input material: peripheral blood. This TCR derives from a man between 35 and 55 years old who had recovered from COVID-19. CDR3 sequence (DNA): TGTGCCAGCAGCCGCGGGACAGGGCTATTTCCCGCTAGCTACGAGCAGTACTTC. Translated: CASSRGTGLFPASYEQYF. The full variable domain, completed using reference TRBV5-4 and TRBJ2-7, is ETGVTQSPTHLIKTRGQQVTLRCSSQSGHNTVSWYQQALGQGPQFIFQYYREEENGRGNFPPRFSGLQFPNYSSELNVNALELDDSALYLCASSRGTGLFPASYEQYFGPGTRLTVT.